This T cell receptor (beta chain) was captured by sequencing in a study of cytomegalovirus exposure and HLA in healthy donors. Study observations and caveats: The authors enumerated over 150 TCR beta chains as linked to cytomegalovirus.

With regard to this clone: Antigen unknown.

J gave up 2 bases and V 5 bases, and 7 bases lay outside the gene matches. There are 15 residues in the CDR3. In germline, CDR1 is KGHSH, CDR2 LQKENI. Method: immunoSEQ multiplex PCR; TCRdb's copy keeps in-frame clones and lacks some. Here the sample spans tens of thousands of clones, 90% to 95% being singletons. The clonotype was recovered from a woman between 18 and 29 years old in good health and CMV-seronegative. The sequenced sample was PBMCs. The rearrangement links TRBV18 to TRBJ1-1; 8 bases are shared with TRBD1. This CDR3 is CASSGQGAGNTEAFF. CDR3 sequence (DNA): TGTGCCAGCTCAGGCCAGGGGGCTGGAAACACTGAAGCTTTCTTT.